These T cell receptor beta chains were read from a single sample in a study of blood T cell repertoires in COVID-19. Sequenced by immunoSEQ multiplex PCR; TCRdb stores in-frame clones only, minus some. The table includes about 200,000 clones, approximately 80% detected once. Material for sequencing was peripheral blood. The receptors shown here come from a man aged 55-75 years with COVID-19, enrolled during active disease. Each CDR3 is given with its conserved first and last residue. D genes are given only for firm matches. For some rows the clone size is stated as once, few or many, or as a class when expanded; others skip it.

>TRBJ1-2|TRBV3-1/TRBV3-2|.|.
TGTGCCAGCAGCCATCCGGGGGTCGAAGCTAACTATGGCTACACCTTC
CASSHPGVEANYGYTF
>TRBJ2-5|TRBV5-6|TRBD2|.
TGTGCCAGCAGCTGGACTAGCGGGAGCGAGACCCAGTACTTC
CASSWTSGSETQYF
>TRBJ1-2|TRBV15|.|.
TGTGCCACCAGCAGAGATGCAGGCAGAAACTATGGCTACACCTTC
CATSRDAGRNYGYTF
>TRBJ1-1|TRBV7-7|.|once
TGTGCCAGCAGCCCCACAGAGAACACTGAAGCTTTCTTT
CASSPTENTEAFF
>TRBJ1-5|TRBV7-2|.|.
TGTGCCAGCAGCTTGGACAGTAGCAATCAGCCCCAGCATTTT
CASSLDSSNQPQHF
>TRBJ2-1|TRBV9|TRBD2|.
TGTGCCAGCAGCGTAGGGGCTAGCGGGGCCTTGGGTGATCATGAGCAGTTCTTC
CASSVGASGALGDHEQFF
>TRBJ2-1|TRBV7-2|TRBD1|.
TGTGCCAGCAGCTTAGGAAGAGGGGGCGGATACAATGAGCAGTTCTTC
CASSLGRGGGYNEQFF
>TRBJ1-6|TRBV19|.|.
TGTGCCAGTAGCCCTCAGGGCCGCGGGGATTCACCCCTCCACTTT
CASSPQGRGDSPLHF
>TRBJ1-5|TRBV18|.|.
TGTGCCAGCTCACCAACGGGTAGCGGCAATCAGCCCCAGCATTTT
CASSPTGSGNQPQHF
>TRBJ2-1|TRBV9|.|.
TGTGCCAGCAGCCCTTACTACAATGAGCAGTTCTTC
CASSPYYNEQFF